This record concerns one TCR beta chain sequence. No antigen is known for it. Base qualities are not recorded, but no much larger clone differs from it by a single base. Whole blood was collected in K2EDTA tubes by collaborating institutions according to the institutions' own protocols. For TCRbeta analysis, collaborator samples were shipped as frozen whole blood, as isolated PBMCs, or as DNA extracted from either sample type. The CDR3, cysteine through phenylalanine, is 17 amino acids long. Just the 51-base CDR3 DNA is kept, in frame starting at base 1. As encoded in the germline V gene (reference sequence), CDR1 is SSHAT while CDR2 is FNYEAQ. V has 5 bases trimmed and J has 12 bases trimmed; junction bases matching no gene number 21. The entry originates in a study of blood T cell repertoires in COVID-19 (dated by TCRdb to 2020 to 2021). General notes on the study: Collaborator samples came from the United States, Italy and Spain and covered acute and convalescent phases of COVID-19. The material from the prospective study consisted of cDNA or gDNA derived from T cells, B-cell-depleted T cells, or PBMCs. Subjects who had been exposed to COVID-19, were actively infected with it, or had recovered from it provided the deeply sampled blood TCRbeta repertoires that made up the dataset. The repertoires were released in a freely available public database intended as a resource for research on the immune response to SARS-CoV-2. Samples were obtained from the ongoing ImmuneRACE study (first 160 participants) and from about 1,300 subjects provided by 6 global collaborators. Nearly every sample came with metadata listing a de-identified subject ID, COVID-19 status, age in years and sex. Where available, HLA class I and class II types were obtained from metadata supplied by the sample provider rather than from assay-based typing. The study at large found these results: Clinical and demographic metadata were provided uncurated, with the amount varying by source and participant.

TCRbeta CDR3 regions were amplified from genomic DNA using the immunoSEQ Assay, a bias-controlled multiplex PCR. The source study handled its data this way. The number of nucleated cells in each sample was estimated from the amplification of reference gene primers within the assay. To quantify the absolute abundance of each unique TCRbeta CDR3 rearrangement, sequence reads were collapsed and filtered. Productive Simpson clonality was computed per sample as the square root of Simpson's diversity index over productive rearrangements. In TCRdb, the immuneACCESS table is reduced to in-frame sequences with V and J assigned. These tables do not hold every clone; where another copy was compared, an unresolved V gene accounts for under half, and the others remain unexplained. That table supplies the V and J calls and clone size; D and trimming were determined from the DNA. This sample is represented by fewer than 70,000 clones; 88% of them were singletons. Of the sample, under 4.5% is held by the ten largest clones.

Recombination connected TRBV7-7 to TRBJ2-3; 9 of the junction bases match TRBD2. This receptor was taken from a human donor in a cohort sampled during active COVID-19. The sequenced material came from peripheral blood. The sequenced DNA is TGTGCCAGCAGCCCTATACGGGCGGGAGCGGGAGGCCAGGCTCAGTATTTT. This is translated as CASSPIRAGAGGQAQYF.